This TCR beta chain was sequenced for a study of blood T cell repertoires in COVID-19. This clone has just a few counts. This CDR3 is 15 amino acids long. With 0 bases removed from V and 4 bases from J, the gap between germline ends came to 10 bases. Germline CDR1 reads LGHNA; CDR2 reads YSLEER. Here immunoSEQ multiplex PCR was the method, and the copy in TCRdb shows in-frame clones only, minus some. The sample lists a few hundred thousand clones, more than 70% occurring once. This receptor was obtained from a young woman with COVID-19, enrolled during active disease. The chain recombines TRBV4-3 with TRBJ1-5; D is possibly TRBD1 (6 bases). The specimen was peripheral blood. CDR3 loop: CASSQDHRANQPQHF. The CDR3 region has the DNA TGCGCCAGCAGCCAAGATCACAGGGCGAATCAGCCCCAGCATTTT.